These 23 T cell receptor beta chains were all obtained from the same sample, sequenced in a study of Tregs in tolerant kidney transplant recipients. Clones were read by immunoSEQ multiplex PCR, and TCRdb kept only the in-frame ones, dropping some. The sample yields 60,000 to 65,000 clones, 95% to 98% seen once. The specimen was Tregs from blood, collected before the transplant. Source of these receptors: a human donor who received a combined kidney and bone marrow transplant.

This chain uses TRBV5-1 with TRBJ1-4; weak D call: TRBD1 (6 bases). V was cut by 4 bases and J by 5 bases, with 21 bases left in between. There are 17 residues in the CDR3. CDR1 is SGHRS, CDR2 YFSETQ, per germline. The CDR3, as DNA: TGCGCCAGCAGCCTAAGACCCGCAGGGGCCATAAATGAAAAACTGTTTTTT. Translating gives CASSLRPAGAINEKLFF. The full variable domain, its missing parts supplied by reference TRBV5-1 and TRBJ1-4, is KAGVTQTPRYLIKTRGQQVTLSCSPISGHRSVSWYQQTPGQGLQFLFEYFSETQRNKGNFPGRFSGRQFSNSRSEMNVSTLELGDSALYLCASSLRPAGAINEKLFFGSGTQLSVL.

The chain has TRBV2 and TRBJ1-1, with D perhaps matching TRBD1 (6 bases). Germline assignment: CDR1 SNHLY and CDR2 FYNNEI. Trimming stripped 9 bases from V and 4 bases from J, with 15 bases between. This CDR3 has 13 residues. CDR3 coding DNA: TGTGCCAGTTTGTGGGGGCCGGGCACTGAAGCTTTCTTT. Protein: CASLWGPGTEAFF.

This chain joins TRBV15 and TRBJ1-4; TRBD1 is a possible D gene (5 bases). CDR1 and CDR2 from the germline V gene are LNHNV and YYDKDF (reference sequence). Trimming took off 0 bases at V and 8 bases at J, with 13 bases between the two ends. This CDR3 has 15 residues. The CDR3 loop is CATSRDVWRGEKLFF. Written as DNA, the CDR3 is TGTGCCACCAGCAGAGATGTATGGCGGGGGGAAAAACTGTTTTTT.

This clone is categorized as medium-sized. The V call is TRBV28, the J call TRBJ1-5; the D gene is possibly TRBD1 (5 bases). The CDR3 has 18 residues. V was cut by 2 bases and J by 0 bases, with 17 bases left in between. Germline V gene lookup returns CDR1 MDHEN and CDR2 SYDVKM. The CDR3 nucleotides are TGTGCCAGCAGTTTAGTCCGCGGGTGGGGGGATAGCAATCAGCCCCAGCATTTT. This encodes CASSLVRGWGDSNQPQHF.

The J gene is TRBJ1-1, the V gene TRBV9; D is ambiguous. Germline V gene sequence: CDR1 SGDLS, CDR2 YYNGEE. The CDR3 is 13 residues long. Trimming shortened V by 4 bases and J by 3 bases, and 10 bases separated the two germline ends. CDR3 in amino acids: CASSRLRDTEAFF. For the CDR3, the DNA is TGTGCCAGCAGCCGACTTCGGGACACTGAAGCTTTCTTT.

The chain employs TRBV6-5 and TRBJ1-2; 8 bases fit TRBD1. J lost 4 bases, V lost 6 bases, and 7 bases had no gene match. Germline assignment: CDR1 MNHEY and CDR2 SVGAGI. CDR3 length equals 14 residues. CDR3 coding DNA: TGTGCCAGCAGGAGACAGGGGAGTCGCTATGGCTACACCTTC. Translating it yields CASRRQGSRYGYTF.

This rearrangement joins TRBV7-9 to TRBJ1-2; D is possibly TRBD1 (5 bases). In germline, CDR1 is SEHNR, CDR2 FQNEAQ (reference sequence). V lost 1 base and J lost 4, with 22 bases in between. The CDR3 loop spans 18 amino acids. Written as DNA, the CDR3 is TGTGCCAGCAGCTTAGGGCGGTCAGGGTGGCGCCGCGGCTATGGCTACACCTTC. Its protein is CASSLGRSGWRRGYGYTF.

V and J are TRBV5-1 and TRBJ2-5; D may be TRBD2 (5 bases). V was clipped by 3 bases and J by 5 bases, with 8 bases between them. The CDR3 consists of 12 residues. The germline V gene has CDR1 SGHRS and CDR2 YFSETQ. The chain's CDR3 is CASSSPGETQYF. The CDR3 DNA sequence: TGCGCCAGCAGCTCGCCGGGGGAGACCCAGTACTTC.

The chain uses TRBV5-6 and TRBJ2-7, with 9 bases that match TRBD2. Per germline, CDR1 SGHDT and CDR2 YYEEEE. The CDR3 loop spans 15 amino acids. Unmatched junction bases numbered 7, after V lost 4 bases and J lost 2 bases. CDR3 protein: CASSIPGLATYEQYF. The DNA for the CDR3 is TGTGCCAGCAGCATCCCGGGACTAGCAACCTACGAGCAGTACTTC.

The chain uses TRBV28 and TRBJ1-6; 8 bases align to TRBD1. The trim removed 8 bases at V and 11 bases at J, leaving 8 bases unmatched. Per germline, CDR1 MDHEN and CDR2 SYDVKM. The CDR3 has 13 amino acids. In DNA, the CDR3 is TGTGCCAGCTTCGACAGGGACAGGACACCCCTCCACTTT. Translating it yields CASFDRDRTPLHF.

This chain joins TRBV5-1 and TRBJ1-2; TRBD1 matches 11 bases. The trim removed 0 bases at V and 7 bases at J, leaving 5 bases unmatched. The CDR3 consists of 15 residues. Germline V lookup: CDR1 SGHRS, CDR2 YFSETQ. The CDR3 coding sequence is TGCGCCAGCAGCTTGGTTGGACAGGGGGCGGTTGGCTACACCTTC. It is translated as CASSLVGQGAVGYTF.

The chain is built from TRBV5-1 and TRBJ1-2, with 10 bases fitting TRBD1. V lost 2 bases, J lost 4 bases, and 5 bases stayed unmatched. This CDR3 is built from 15 residues. Looked up from germline, CDR1 is SGHRS and CDR2 is YFSETQ. CDR3 in amino acids: CASSFRQGASYGYTF. The CDR3 nucleotides read TGCGCCAGCAGCTTCAGACAGGGGGCTAGCTATGGCTACACCTTC.

V usage is TRBV29-1 and J usage is TRBJ1-2; 8 nucleotides match TRBD1. The CDR3 consists of 14 residues. In germline, CDR1 is SQVTM, CDR2 ANQGSEA. J lost 2 bases, V lost 2 bases, and 4 bases had no gene match. As DNA, the CDR3 is TGCAGCGTTGAAAGGCAGGGGGCCAACTATGGCTACACCTTC. It is translated as CSVERQGANYGYTF.

V usage is TRBV5-1 and J usage is TRBJ2-1; 10 nucleotides line up with TRBD2. The CDR3 is 16 residues long. The trim removed 0 bases at V and 10 bases at J, leaving 10 bases unmatched. The germline V gene has CDR1 SGHRS and CDR2 YFSETQ. As DNA, the CDR3 is TGCGCCAGCAGCTTGGGGAATCTAGCGGGAGTTGGGGAGCAGTTCTTC. Its translation: CASSLGNLAGVGEQFF.

The chain carries TRBV10-3 and TRBJ1-2, with TRBD1 identical over 10 bases. The germline V gene has CDR1 ENHRY and CDR2 SYGVKD. This CDR3 has 15 amino acids. J lost 0 bases, V lost 7 bases, and 5 bases had no gene match. CDR3 bases: TGTGCCATCAAGGGGACAGGGGCCCCTAACTATGGCTACACCTTC. Translation: CAIKGTGAPNYGYTF.

The chain joins TRBV6-6 to TRBJ1-5, with D possibly being TRBD1 (5 bases). Germline V CDR1 and CDR2: MNHNY, SVGAGI (reference sequence). V lost 5 bases to trimming and J lost 2 bases, with 10 bases between them. This CDR3 spans 14 amino acids. The CDR3 reads CASSGQSGNQPQHF. In DNA, the CDR3 is TGTGCCAGCAGTGGACAAAGCGGCAATCAGCCCCAGCATTTT.

The chain combines TRBV9 with TRBJ2-5; 8 bases line up with TRBD1. The V gene end was trimmed by 4 bases and the J gene end by 5 bases; junction bases not matched to a gene: 16. The CDR3 is 17 residues long. Germline V CDR1 and CDR2: SGDLS, YYNGEE. CDR3 coding DNA: TGTGCCAGCAGCCCAGGACAGGGCCGGTTGGGTGTGGAGACCCAGTACTTC. Its translation is CASSPGQGRLGVETQYF.

The chain joins TRBV12-5 to TRBJ2-2; 9 bases map to TRBD1. The V gene's germline CDR1 is LGHNT and CDR2 FRNRAP. The ends lost 9 bases at V and 4 bases at J; junction bases unmatched: 9. The CDR3 loop spans 15 amino acids. DNA for the CDR3: TGTGCTAGCCACCACGGGACAGGGCCCACCGGGGAGCTGTTTTTT. Translated: CASHHGTGPTGELFF.

J is TRBJ2-5 and V is TRBV29-1, with 13 positions matching TRBD2. CDR1 and CDR2 from the germline V gene are SQVTM and ANQGSEA. Losses at the gene ends were 7 bases for V and 5 bases for J; bases not matched to a gene: 7. This CDR3 region has 14 residues. The CDR3 nucleotides read TGCAGCGCTCTACTAGCGGGAGGGCGGGAGACCCAGTACTTC. This translates into CSALLAGGRETQYF.

The chain couples TRBV5-6 to TRBJ2-2; tentatively, D is TRBD2 (6 bases). In germline, CDR1 is SGHDT, CDR2 YYEEEE. Trimming left V 4 bases short and J 9 bases short, with 25 bases between. This CDR3 is built from 17 residues. CDR3 loop: CASSPRRGQVGFRELFF. CDR3 sequence (DNA): TGTGCCAGCAGCCCTCGGAGGGGTCAGGTTGGTTTCCGGGAGCTGTTTTTT.

The genes are TRBV6-6 and TRBJ2-6; D unclear. The CDR3 consists of 15 residues. Between the trimmed V and J ends, which lost 1 base and 0 bases, there was a span of 4 bases. Germline CDR1 and CDR2: MNHNY and SVGAGI (reference sequence). CDR3 sequence: CASSYYSSGANVLTF. The CDR3 region has the DNA TGTGCCAGCAGTTACTATAGCTCTGGGGCCAACGTCCTGACTTTC.

This clone was counted a single time. This chain's CDR3 is CASSPPGGEQYF. CDR3 sequence (DNA): TGTGCCAGCTCACCCCCAGGGGGCGAGCAGTACTTC. The chain employs TRBV18 and TRBJ2-7, with TRBD1 identical over 7 bases. J gave up 6 bases and V 3 bases, and 2 bases lay outside the gene matches. The CDR3 has 12 amino acids. Germline CDR1 is KGHSH and CDR2 is LQKENI.

The chain joins TRBV5-1 to TRBJ1-6; 7 nucleotides line up with TRBD1. Germline-derived CDR1 and CDR2 are SGHRS and YFSETQ. The CDR3 spans 13 residues. J lost 8 bases, V lost 7 bases, and 6 bases had no gene match. The CDR3 sequence is CASHDRDDSPLHF. The CDR3 DNA is TGCGCCAGCCATGACAGGGATGATTCACCCCTCCACTTT.